Below, 16 T cell receptor beta chains from the same sample are listed, as sequenced in a study of cytomegalovirus exposure and HLA in healthy donors. Vbeta (60) and Jbeta (13) primers were used in the PCR. Method: immunoSEQ multiplex PCR; TCRdb's copy keeps in-frame clones and lacks some. The table lists about 120,000 clones, roughly 80% of them singletons. Sequencing input: PBMCs. The receptors here all came from a man aged 25 to 40 in good health and CMV-seronegative.

This chain connects TRBV2 to TRBJ2-7; 7 bases align to TRBD2. The CDR3 contains 17 residues. With V trimmed by 2 bases and J by 3 bases, 13 bases remained unmatched. Per germline, CDR1 SNHLY and CDR2 FYNNEI. CDR3 DNA: TGTGCCAGCAGTGAAACCGGACTAGGCCCTTCCTTCTACGAGCAGTACTTC. Translated: CASSETGLGPSFYEQYF.

The chain recombines TRBV28 with TRBJ2-2; tentative D call: TRBD2 (7 bases). The CDR3 has 16 amino acids. The germline V gene encodes CDR1 MDHEN and CDR2 SYDVKM. V was shortened by 3 bases and J by 0 bases, with 11 bases between the two germline ends. The CDR3 nucleotides are TGTGCCAGCAGTTTTTGGGGGGGCGCGAACACCGGGGAGCTGTTTTTT. This codes for CASSFWGGANTGELFF.

This clone was seen a few times. The chain links TRBV2 to TRBJ1-3; 8 bases map to TRBD1. With 8 bases clipped from V and 4 bases from J, the junction kept 13 bases outside the gene matches. CDR3 length: 16 amino acids. CDR1 and CDR2 from the germline V gene are SNHLY and FYNNEI. In nucleotides, the CDR3 is TGTGCCAGCCCGAGACAGGGGCCTCCCCGGGGAAACACCATATATTTT. The encoded protein is CASPRQGPPRGNTIYF.

This sequence joins TRBV6-4 and TRBJ1-6, with 9 bases lining up with TRBD1. V lost 6 bases to trimming and J lost 8 bases; unmatched junction nucleotides: 2. CDR1 MRHNA and CDR2 SNTAGT come from the germline V gene. The CDR3 runs to 13 residues. The CDR3 loop is CASRGDRDSPLHF. The DNA for the CDR3 is TGTGCCAGCAGGGGGGACAGGGATTCACCCCTCCACTTT.

This clone was observed a single time. DNA of the CDR3: TGTGCCAGCTCACCACCGGGGGCCCCCTACGAGCAGTACTTC. Its protein is CASSPPGAPYEQYF. J is TRBJ2-7 and V is TRBV18, with D perhaps matching TRBD1 (6 bases). This CDR3 region has 14 residues. V lost 0 bases and J 2 bases, leaving 8 bases between the germline ends. Germline CDR1 reads KGHSH; CDR2 reads LQKENI.

The J gene is TRBJ2-7, the V gene TRBV7-8; the match to TRBD1 covers 9 bases. The junction had 10 bases not matched to a gene; V was cut back by 7 bases and J by 6 bases. CDR1 is SGHVS and CDR2 is FQNEAQ in the germline V gene. This CDR3 is 14 amino acids long. CDR3 DNA sequence: TGTGCCAGCACCCCTACCCGGGACAGGGTCGAGCAGTACTTC. This encodes CASTPTRDRVEQYF.

The chain is built from TRBV9 and TRBJ2-2; 12 positions match TRBD2. The CDR3 totals 15 residues. V trimming: 4 bases; J trimming: 6 bases; junction bases outside the gene matches: 4. In germline, CDR1 is SGDLS, CDR2 YYNGEE. The CDR3 here is CASSSLAGGPGELFF. CDR3 DNA sequence: TGTGCCAGCAGCTCACTAGCGGGGGGTCCCGGGGAGCTGTTTTTT.

A few counts support this clone. The chain joins TRBV2 to TRBJ2-5; no clear D gene. This CDR3 has 13 residues. Germline V gene data show CDR1 as SNHLY and CDR2 as FYNNEI. V lost 2 bases and J lost 5, with 9 bases in between. This CDR3 reads CASSEWKRETQYF. CDR3 in DNA: TGTGCCAGCAGTGAATGGAAGAGGGAGACCCAGTACTTC.

The chain recombines TRBV5-4 with TRBJ2-5, with D unresolved. V lost 5 bases and J lost 1, with 9 bases in between. CDR1 is SGHNT and CDR2 is YYREEE in the germline V gene (reference sequence). The CDR3 consists of 13 residues. CDR3: CASRDSLQETQYF. The CDR3 DNA reads as TGTGCCAGCAGAGACTCGCTCCAAGAGACCCAGTACTTC. The variable domain in full, completed from reference TRBV5-4 and TRBJ2-5, reads ETGVTQSPTHLIKTRGQQVTLRCSSQSGHNTVSWYQQALGQGPQFIFQYYREEENGRGNFPPRFSGLQFPNYSSELNVNALELDDSALYLCASRDSLQETQYFGPGTRLLVL.

V usage is TRBV19 and J usage is TRBJ1-2, with D possibly being TRBD1 (5 bases). With 3 bases removed from V and 8 bases from J, the gap between germline ends came to 16 bases. The germline CDR1 and CDR2 sequences are LNHDA and SQIVND (reference sequence). CDR3 length equals 14 residues. The CDR3 protein is CASSIGRGTGGYTF. The CDR3, as DNA: TGTGCCAGTAGTATTGGTCGGGGGACGGGGGGCTACACCTTC.

The gene calls are TRBV4-2 and TRBJ2-1; TRBD2 aligns across 8 bases. CDR3 length: 17 amino acids. CDR1 and CDR2 from the germline V gene are LGHNA and YNFKEQ. V lost 2 bases to trimming and J lost 1 base; unmatched junction nucleotides: 7. The CDR3 DNA is TGTGCCAGCAGCCAATCCCTTAGCGGGGATTCCTACAATGAGCAGTTCTTC. This translates into CASSQSLSGDSYNEQFF.

In its sample, this clone was seen once. The J gene is TRBJ1-1, the V gene TRBV9; 10 bases match TRBD1. The V gene end was trimmed by 3 bases and the J gene end by 5 bases; junction bases not matched to a gene: 7. The CDR3 runs 15 residues. The germline V gene encodes CDR1 SGDLS and CDR2 YYNGEE. Written as DNA, the CDR3 is TGTGCCAGCAGCGAACAGACAGGGGGCGGTACTGAAGCTTTCTTT. Translated, it gives CASSEQTGGGTEAFF.

There are a few counts of this clone. The chain uses TRBV19 and TRBJ2-1, with TRBD2 matching over 10 bases. The CDR3 contains 17 residues. V lost 0 bases and J lost 2; bases outside the gene matches: 4. Germline-derived CDR1 and CDR2 are LNHDA and SQIVND (reference sequence). CDR3 residues: CASSIEPLAGAYNEQFF. In nucleotides, the CDR3 is TGTGCCAGTAGTATAGAGCCCCTAGCGGGGGCCTACAATGAGCAGTTCTTC.

The rearrangement joins TRBV19 to TRBJ2-5, with D tentatively TRBD2 (5 bases). TRBJ2-7 explains the end of the DNA better; the J call may be wrong. CDR1 is LNHDA, CDR2 SQIVND, per germline (reference sequence). This CDR3 region has 14 residues. This chain's CDR3 is CASTDHRGSYEQYF. CDR3 DNA sequence: TGTGCCAGTACCGATCACCGGGGTTCCTACGAGCAGTACTTC.

This clone was counted a few times. This chain links TRBV27 with TRBJ1-1; no definite D call. V lost 9 bases and J 1 base, leaving 12 bases between the germline ends. CDR1 is MNHEY and CDR2 is SMNVEV in the germline V gene (reference sequence). The CDR3 runs 13 residues. CDR3 bases: TGTGCCAGTCATCCCATGTCGAACACTGAAGCTTTCTTT. It is translated as CASHPMSNTEAFF.

The rearrangement joins TRBV7-2 to TRBJ2-2; tentative D call: TRBD1 (7 bases). Looked up from germline, CDR1 is SGHTA and CDR2 is FQGNSA. CDR3 size: 17 residues. The V gene lost 1 base and the J gene lost 2 bases, with 14 bases spanning the gap. CDR3 residues: CASSLGGGGLNTGELFF. Written as DNA, the CDR3 is TGTGCCAGCAGCTTAGGAGGAGGGGGCCTCAACACCGGGGAGCTGTTTTTT.